The rows below give T cell receptor beta chains drawn from one sample of a study of T cell responses to AZD1222 COVID-19 vaccine. TCRdb's copy holds only in-frame clones and misses some; the assay was immunoSEQ multiplex PCR. The table has about 150,000 clones, around 90% seen once; the top ten hold roughly 3.7%. This material consisted of peripheral blood, taken on day 0 of AZD1222 vaccination. Every receptor here comes from an adult in good health. The CDR3 runs from the conserved cysteine through the conserved F or W. Each record gives: clone size, V gene, D gene, J gene, CDR3 DNA, CDR3 protein. A D gene is named only where the DNA matches it firmly. Some rows mark clone size as missing; the rest say once, few, many or name a class of expanded clone.

>.|TRBV28|.|TRBJ2-7
TGTGCCAGCAGTTTAACTGGCCGGAACTCCTACGAGCAGTACTTC
CASSLTGRNSYEQYF
>.|TRBV5-1|TRBD1|TRBJ1-1
TGCGCCAGCAGCTTGGACCGACAGGGAATTCGGAACACTGAAGCTTTCTTT
CASSLDRQGIRNTEAFF
>.|TRBV5-6|.|TRBJ1-2
TGTGCCAGCAGCCCGGGACGCGGGTATGGCTACACCTTC
CASSPGRGYGYTF
>.|TRBV6-6|TRBD1|TRBJ2-7
TGTGCCAGCGCCGACAGGGGGCTCGGCGAGCAGTACTTC
CASADRGLGEQYF
>.|TRBV12-5|.|TRBJ1-6
TGTGCTAGTGGTTTGGCCCACCAAGGGGTTGCACCCCTCCACTTT
CASGLAHQGVAPLHF
>few|TRBV6-2/TRBV6-3|TRBD1|TRBJ2-7
TGTGCCAGCAGTTTTGGACAGGGCCCCTACGAGCAGTACTTC
CASSFGQGPYEQYF
>.|TRBV9|TRBD2|TRBJ2-2
TGTGCCAGCAGCGAAGGACTAGCGGGAGCTGGGGAGCTGTTTTTT
CASSEGLAGAGELFF
>.|TRBV30|.|TRBJ1-2
TGTGCCTGGGGTGATTATGGCTACACCTTC
CAWGDYGYTF
>.|TRBV6-5|TRBD2|TRBJ2-1
TGTGCCAGCGCAGTCGTGGCGGGAGGGCCGGGCGAGCAGTTCTTC
CASAVVAGGPGEQFF
>.|TRBV7-9|.|TRBJ1-1
TGTGCCAGCACCAATCTGGGGGGATTGGGGGTGAACACTGAAGCTTTCTTT
CASTNLGGLGVNTEAFF
>.|TRBV11-2|.|TRBJ2-7
TGTGCCAGCAGCTTAGGGTTTGGGCCCTACGAGCAGTACTTC
CASSLGFGPYEQYF
>few|TRBV7-2|TRBD1|TRBJ1-5
TGTGCCAGCAGCTTAGGGGGACAGGGCTTTCAGCCCCAGCATTTT
CASSLGGQGFQPQHF
>.|TRBV19|.|TRBJ1-2
TGTGCCAGTAGTCGCGGGGGGGAGGATGGCTACACCTTC
CASSRGGEDGYTF
>.|TRBV19|.|TRBJ2-5
TGTGCCAGTAGGTCGCGGAGCGTATACCAAGAGACCCAGTACTTC
CASRSRSVYQETQYF
>once|TRBV10-3|.|TRBJ2-2
TGTGCTAGCCGACAGGAACTGAACACCGGGGAGCTGTTTTTT
CASRQELNTGELFF
>.|TRBV7-6|TRBD2|TRBJ2-3
TGTGCCAGCAGCTTGGGAGCGGGAGGTGGCACAGATACGCAGTATTTT
CASSLGAGGGTDTQYF
>.|TRBV29-1|.|TRBJ1-5
TGCAGCGTTGGGAAAGGCGGGAATCAGCCCCAGCATTTT
CSVGKGGNQPQHF
>.|TRBV15|TRBD1|TRBJ1-1
TGTGCCACCAGCACCCCACAGGGGTGGAACACTGAAGCTTTCTTT
CATSTPQGWNTEAFF
>.|TRBV9|TRBD2|TRBJ2-7
TGTGCCAGCAGCGTAGGAGGTAGCGGGGACTACGAGCAGTACTTC
CASSVGGSGDYEQYF
>.|TRBV6-5|.|TRBJ2-2
TGTGCCACCGGGACCACCGGGGAGCTGTTTTTT
CATGTTGELFF
>.|TRBV28|.|TRBJ1-2
TGTGCCAGCAGACTACCCCCCGTCATGACAGAGAACTATGGCTACACCTTC
CASRLPPVMTENYGYTF
>.|TRBV9|.|TRBJ1-1
TGTGCCAGCAGCGTAGGGGGGGCCCCCAAAGGTGGAGCTTTCTTT
CASSVGGAPKGGAFF
>.|TRBV6-5|.|TRBJ1-2
TGTGCCAGCAGTCCCGTGGCCAGGCGATATGGCTACACCTTC
CASSPVARRYGYTF
>.|TRBV5-4|TRBD1|TRBJ1-1
TGTGCCAGCAGACACGGGACAGATTTACCAGAAGCTTTCTTT
CASRHGTDLPEAFF
>.|TRBV7-2|.|TRBJ2-5
TGTGCCAGCAGCTTAGATCCGGGAGAGACCCAGTACTTC
CASSLDPGETQYF
>.|TRBV6-6|.|TRBJ2-7
TGTGCCAGCAGATCGACAGGAACCTCCTACGAGCAGTACTTC
CASRSTGTSYEQYF
>.|TRBV28|TRBD1|TRBJ1-5
TGTGCCAGCAGTCCTCAGGGGGGCCACCAGCCCCAGCATTTT
CASSPQGGHQPQHF
>few|TRBV4-1|TRBD2|TRBJ2-2
TGCGCCAGCAGCTGGACTAGCGGGACCCCCTTATTCACCGGGGAGCTGTTTTTT
CASSWTSGTPLFTGELFF
>.|TRBV15|.|TRBJ2-4
TGTGCCACCTCTCTGAGGGAACGAGCCAAAAACATTCAGTACTTC
CATSLRERAKNIQYF
>.|TRBV15|.|TRBJ2-5
TGTGCCACCAGCAGAGATTTTGGCACAGGGTACATGGACCAGTACTTC
CATSRDFGTGYMDQYF
>.|TRBV11-3|TRBD2|TRBJ2-7
TGTGCCAGCAGCTTAGGCCCTAGCGGGAGAGGCGAGCAGTACTTC
CASSLGPSGRGEQYF
>.|TRBV5-6|TRBD1|TRBJ2-1
TGTGCCAGCAGCTTGAGAGGGCAGGGGGTTATCAATGAGCAGTTCTTC
CASSLRGQGVINEQFF
>.|TRBV3-1/TRBV3-2|.|TRBJ2-2
TGTGCCAGCGCAGGCGGGGTAGCGCTCAACACCGGGGAGCTGTTTTTT
CASAGGVALNTGELFF
>.|TRBV20-1|.|TRBJ2-2
TGCAGTGCCGAGAACACCGGGGAGCTGTTTTTT
CSAENTGELFF
>.|TRBV19|TRBD2|TRBJ2-5
TGTGCCAGTAGTATTCGGGGGGGAGAGACCCAGTACTTC
CASSIRGGETQYF
>.|TRBV11-2|.|TRBJ2-1
TGTGCCAGCAGCTTAGCCGAGGGGCCCCCCAATGAGCAGTTCTTC
CASSLAEGPPNEQFF
>once|TRBV3-1/TRBV3-2|.|TRBJ2-1
TGTGCCAGCAGCCAAAGCGCCTCCTACAATGAGCAGTTCTTC
CASSQSASYNEQFF
>.|TRBV5-1|TRBD1|TRBJ1-3
TGCGCCAGCAGCAGCGGACAGGTCAACTCTGGAAACACCATATATTTT
CASSSGQVNSGNTIYF
>few|TRBV10-3|.|TRBJ2-7
TGTGCCATCAGTGAGTCGACCCCGGCCGCCTGGAACTACGAGCAGTACTTC
CAISESTPAAWNYEQYF
>few|TRBV7-9|TRBD1|TRBJ2-6
TGTGCCAGCAGTTCCTCGACAACAGGGGGCGCATTTGGGGCCAACGTCCTGACTTTC
CASSSSTTGGAFGANVLTF
>.|TRBV30|.|TRBJ2-2
TGTGCCTGGGATCACACCGGGGAGCTGTTTTTT
CAWDHTGELFF
>.|TRBV10-3|TRBD1|TRBJ2-6
TGTGCCATTGGACTGACAGGGGTGGCCAACGTCCTGACTTTC
CAIGLTGVANVLTF
>.|TRBV3-1/TRBV3-2|TRBD2|TRBJ2-7
TGTGCCAGCAGCCAAGATGCGGGAGCCTCCTACGAGCAGTACTTC
CASSQDAGASYEQYF
>.|TRBV5-1|.|TRBJ1-2
TGCGCCAGCAGCAAGCAGACGGAGGACTATGGCTACACCTTC
CASSKQTEDYGYTF
>.|TRBV7-9|.|TRBJ1-2
TGTGCCAGCAGCTCCCGGCGGGGCTCGCGGGAAGCTAACTATGGCTACACCTTC
CASSSRRGSREANYGYTF
>.|TRBV7-2|.|TRBJ2-1
TGTGCCAGCAGCCCGGTTTCGGGGAATGAGCAGTTCTTC
CASSPVSGNEQFF
>.|TRBV5-6|TRBD2|TRBJ2-5
TGTGCCAGCAGCTTGGGGGCGGGAGTTATGGAGACCCAGTACTTC
CASSLGAGVMETQYF
>.|TRBV11-1|.|TRBJ1-1
TGTGCCAGCAGCTTCCCTAGCGGGAGCGGGAACACTGAAGCTTTCTTT
CASSFPSGSGNTEAFF
>.|TRBV19|TRBD1|TRBJ2-2
TGTGCCAGTACAACCGGGACAGTAAACACCGGGGAGCTGTTTTTT
CASTTGTVNTGELFF
>once|TRBV12-3/TRBV12-4|.|TRBJ1-6
TGTGCCAGCAGTTTTTTTGGTTCACCCCTCCACTTT
CASSFFGSPLHF
>.|TRBV2|.|TRBJ2-3
TGTGCCAGCAGTCGTTGGAGCTCAGATACGCAGTATTTT
CASSRWSSDTQYF
>.|TRBV6-5|.|TRBJ1-3
TGTGCCAGCAGAAGTAGTGGGGCGGATGGAAACACCATATATTTT
CASRSSGADGNTIYF
>once|TRBV5-6|TRBD1|TRBJ1-3
TGTGCCAGCAGCCTCAGGGGGCCTGGAAACACCATATATTTT
CASSLRGPGNTIYF
>.|TRBV9|TRBD2|TRBJ2-7
TGTGCCAGCAGCGTTGGACTAGCGGGAGACAACTACGAGCAGTACTTC
CASSVGLAGDNYEQYF